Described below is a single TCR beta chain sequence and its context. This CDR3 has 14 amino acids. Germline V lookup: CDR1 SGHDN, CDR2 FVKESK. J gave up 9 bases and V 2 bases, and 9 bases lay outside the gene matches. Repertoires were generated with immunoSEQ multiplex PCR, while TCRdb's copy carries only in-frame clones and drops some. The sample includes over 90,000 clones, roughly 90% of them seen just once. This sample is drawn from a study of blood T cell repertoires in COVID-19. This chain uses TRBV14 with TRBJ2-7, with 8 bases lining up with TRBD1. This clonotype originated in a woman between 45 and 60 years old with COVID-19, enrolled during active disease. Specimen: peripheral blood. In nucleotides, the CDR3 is TGTGCCAGCAGCCAAACCGGACAGGGTTCGGGGCAGTACTTC. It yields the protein CASSQTGQGSGQYF.